The 21 T cell receptor beta chains below were found in one sample sequenced in a study. Each CDR3 protein gets one entry after TCRdb re-called the RT-PCR reads with MiXCR. Of hundreds of thousands of distinct CDR3 sequences listed, over 12% were seen once; the top ten hold 3.6%. Input material: memory CD4+ T cells from blood. All receptors come from a female donor in good health, serving as a healthy control.

The chain links TRBV7-9 to TRBJ1-1; no reliable D call. Germline loops: CDR1 SEHNR, CDR2 FQNEAQ (reference sequence). Trimming pared 8 bases from V and 4 bases from J, leaving 8 bases between. The CDR3 consists of 11 residues. CDR3 loop: CASLVATEAFF. The CDR3, as DNA: TGTGCCAGCTTGGTAGCCACTGAAGCTTTCTTT.

This clonotype appeared many times. V gene TRBV6-6 combines with J gene TRBJ2-2, with TRBD2 as a possible D gene (6 bases). The CDR3 is 15 residues long. From germline, CDR1 is MNHNY and CDR2 SVGAGI (reference sequence). V shed 0 bases and J shed 6 bases, with 11 bases lying between them. The CDR3 protein is CASSYSASESGELFF. The DNA for the CDR3 is TGTGCCAGCAGTTACTCGGCTAGCGAGTCCGGGGAGCTGTTTTTT.

V gene TRBV9 combines with J gene TRBJ2-2; 8 bases map to TRBD2. The CDR3 runs to 15 residues. The germline V gene has CDR1 SGDLS and CDR2 YYNGEE. V shed 0 bases, J shed 7 bases, and the junction held 5 bases outside the gene matches. CDR3 in amino acids: CASSVEAGEVGELFF. Written as DNA, the CDR3 is TGTGCCAGCAGCGTAGAAGCGGGAGAGGTCGGGGAGCTGTTTTTT.

This clonotype was seen at least ten times. The rearrangement links TRBV10-3 to TRBJ1-6; D ambiguous. The CDR3 totals 15 residues. With 4 bases removed from V and 9 bases from J, the gap between germline ends came to 16 bases. The germline CDR1 and CDR2 sequences are ENHRY and SYGVKD. The chain's CDR3 is CAISVRSQAVSPLHF. Here the CDR3 DNA reads TGTGCCATCAGTGTAAGGAGTCAGGCTGTTTCACCCCTCCACTTT.

J is TRBJ2-5 and V is TRBV7-8; maybe TRBD2 (6 bases). This CDR3 has 21 amino acids. Trimming cost V 0 bases and J 4 bases, with 30 bases left between them. CDR1 is SGHVS and CDR2 is FQNEAQ in the germline V gene. The CDR3 sequence is CASSLAIGGPTSSGRRETQYF. CDR3 coding DNA: TGTGCCAGCAGCTTAGCGATCGGGGGTCCCACTAGTAGCGGTCGGCGAGAGACCCAGTACTTC.

The V and J genes are TRBV7-2 and TRBJ1-2; TRBD1 might be the D (6 bases). Trimming took 4 bases from V and 4 from J, leaving 16 bases between them. The CDR3 is made up of 15 amino acids. Germline CDR1 is SGHTA and CDR2 is FQGNSA. This CDR3 is CASSYGGGGSYGYTF. CDR3 nucleotide sequence: TGTGCCAGCAGCTACGGGGGAGGGGGTTCCTATGGCTACACCTTC.

This chain uses TRBV11-2 with TRBJ2-1, with 13 bases fitting TRBD2. J gave up 7 bases and V 5 bases, and 8 bases lay outside the gene matches. Germline V gene lookup returns CDR1 SGHAT and CDR2 FQNNGV. CDR3 size: 16 residues. The CDR3 spells CASSATSGRGPNEQFF. The CDR3 region has the DNA TGTGCCAGCAGCGCCACTAGCGGGAGGGGTCCAAATGAGCAGTTCTTC.

The sample holds a few counts of this clonotype. The chain carries TRBV4-3 and TRBJ2-5; the D gene is possibly TRBD1 (6 bases). Trimming stripped 1 base from V and 4 bases from J, with 13 bases between. This CDR3 comprises 15 residues. CDR1 is LGHNA and CDR2 is YSLEER in the germline V gene. CDR3 bases: TGCGCCAGCAGCCAAGGACCCAGGGGTACAGAGACCCAGTACTTC. Translation: CASSQGPRGTETQYF.

V and J are TRBV5-1 and TRBJ1-1; TRBD1 is a possible D gene (5 bases). V lost 0 bases and J lost 6, with 12 bases in between. Germline CDR1 is SGHRS and CDR2 is YFSETQ. There are 14 residues in the CDR3. As DNA, the CDR3 is TGCGCCAGCAGCTTGGGGGGGTTCTCGGCTGAAGCTTTCTTT. Amino acid sequence: CASSLGGFSAEAFF.

This chain joins TRBV4-1 and TRBJ1-4; the match to TRBD1 covers 7 bases. The CDR3 sequence is 17 residues long. In germline, CDR1 is MGHRA, CDR2 YSYEKL. Trimming took 1 base from V and 1 from J; bases not matched to a gene: 6. The CDR3 nucleotides are TGCGCCAGCAGCCAAGGGGTTCGACAGGGAACTAATGAAAAACTGTTTTTT. This gives the protein CASSQGVRQGTNEKLFF.

The genes are TRBV29-1 and TRBJ2-7; D uncertain. Between the trimmed V and J ends, which lost 4 bases and 5 bases, there was a span of 12 bases. Germline assignment: CDR1 SQVTM and CDR2 ANQGSEA. This CDR3 is 12 amino acids long. CDR3 nucleotides: TGCAGCGTTGGGGTAGGGCGCGACGAGCAGTACTTC. Its translation is CSVGVGRDEQYF.

The chain is built from TRBV10-3 and TRBJ2-7; tentatively, D is TRBD1 (6 bases). In germline, CDR1 is ENHRY, CDR2 SYGVKD. The CDR3 loop spans 12 amino acids. With 7 bases removed from V and 5 bases from J, the gap between germline ends came to 12 bases. The CDR3 is CAIKGSGDEQYF. The DNA for the CDR3 is TGTGCCATCAAGGGGTCAGGGGACGAGCAGTACTTC.

This clonotype was found a few times. The V and J genes are TRBV7-2 and TRBJ2-7; D uncertain. Germline V gene sequence: CDR1 SGHTA, CDR2 FQGNSA. Trimming cost V 4 bases and J 0 bases, with 13 bases left between them. The CDR3 is 15 amino acids. The CDR3 nucleotides are TGTGCCAGCAGCTCCTCTGCGGCGGTCTCCTACGAGCAGTACTTC. This encodes CASSSSAAVSYEQYF.

The V and J genes are TRBV20-1 and TRBJ1-4, with a weak D call TRBD1 (6 bases). Trimming pared 5 bases from V and 7 bases from J, leaving 20 bases between. The CDR3 extends over 15 amino acids. CDR1 is DFQATT and CDR2 is SNEGSKA in the germline V gene (reference sequence). The CDR3 region is CSAPEGWSGAEKLFF. The DNA for the CDR3 is TGCAGTGCTCCCGAGGGGTGGTCAGGGGCTGAAAAACTGTTTTTT.

This clonotype was counted many times. The gene calls are TRBV15 and TRBJ2-5, with D perhaps TRBD1 or TRBD2 (6 bases each). Trimming removed 0 bases from V and 2 bases from J, with 13 bases in between. The germline gives CDR1 LNHNV, CDR2 YYDKDF (reference sequence). This CDR3 is 16 amino acids long. CDR3 amino acids: CATSRELGGGQETQYF. For the CDR3, the DNA is TGTGCCACCAGCAGAGAACTAGGAGGGGGTCAAGAGACCCAGTACTTC.

The CDR3 DNA reads as TGTGCCAGCAGAGGTCCAGGGACAGCATACAATGAGCAGTTCTTC. Amino acid sequence: CASRGPGTAYNEQFF. The chain links TRBV9 to TRBJ2-1, with 7 bases lining up with TRBD1. CDR3 size: 15 residues. Germline V gives CDR1 SGDLS, CDR2 YYNGEE. The J segment lost 4 bases and the V segment lost 5 bases, leaving 9 bases of the junction unmatched.

In its sample, this clonotype was seen a few times. V usage is TRBV6-2 or TRBV6-3 and J usage is TRBJ2-7; 7 positions match TRBD2. Trimming took 5 bases from V and 6 from J; bases not matched to a gene: 13. Germline lookup yields CDR1 MNHEY and CDR2 SVGEGT. The CDR3 sequence is 15 residues long. The CDR3 protein is CASSGLPSGDLEQYF. CDR3 bases: TGTGCCAGCAGTGGACTCCCCAGCGGGGACCTCGAGCAGTACTTC.

The CDR3 sequence: CSARSGGGRGELFF. The CDR3 DNA is TGCAGTGCTAGGTCCGGAGGGGGCCGGGGGGAGCTGTTTTTT. V gene TRBV20-1 combines with J gene TRBJ2-2; TRBD1 is a possible D gene (7 bases). CDR1 is DFQATT and CDR2 is SNEGSKA in the germline V gene (reference sequence). CDR3 length: 14 residues. V shed 3 bases and J shed 8 bases, with 16 bases lying between them.

The chain is built from TRBV7-3 and TRBJ1-6, with 10 nucleotides matching TRBD1. Germline CDR1 reads SGHTA; CDR2 reads FQGTGA. The V and J ends lost 5 bases and 9 bases, in that order; junction bases with no gene match: 10. This CDR3 spans 16 amino acids. CDR3 amino acids: CASSPNGQGDGSPLHF. The CDR3 DNA sequence: TGTGCCAGCAGCCCTAACGGACAGGGGGACGGTTCACCCCTCCACTTT.

DNA for the CDR3: TGTGCCAGCAGCTTGGTCCTAGCGGGAGGGGCAGATACGCAGTATTTT. As protein: CASSLVLAGGADTQYF. The chain recombines TRBV5-4 with TRBJ2-3; TRBD2 agrees at 12 bases. The V gene's germline CDR1 is SGHNT and CDR2 YYREEE (reference sequence). J gave up 4 bases and V 0 bases, and 3 bases lay outside the gene matches. The CDR3 covers 16 residues.

In the case of this clonotype: The junction and the germline gene differ at one end; a read error may be behind it. The V gene is TRBV5-6, the J gene TRBJ2-2; D unclear. The CDR3 consists of 13 residues. Germline CDR1 SGHDT, CDR2 YYEEEE. The CDR3 DNA sequence: TGTGCCAGCAGGTTGGGGATAACCGGGGAGCTGTTTTTT. It is translated as CASRLGITGELFF.